The 20 T cell receptor beta chains listed next were all sequenced from one sample in a study of breast tumors, draining lymph nodes, adjacent tissues. TCRdb called the multiplex PCR reads again in MiXCR, with one record for every CDR3 protein. Seen here are 55,000 to 75,000 distinct CDR3 sequences, less than 45% observed once, and the top ten hold over 7.5%. The sequencing sample was made of breast tumor tissue. These receptors were taken from a female donor with breast cancer. Some clones in this sample may be carry-over from other donors' samples.

This clonotype was recorded a few times. It may be a read error: a sequence one base away is much more abundant. V gene TRBV20-1 combines with J gene TRBJ2-1; D remains unclear. CDR3 length equals 13 residues. The germline gives CDR1 DFQATT, CDR2 SNEGSKA (reference sequence). CDR3 in amino acids: CSASPLNYNAQFF. The CDR3 nucleotides read TGCAGTGCTAGTCCACTAAACTACAATGCGCAGTTCTTC.

The chain couples TRBV7-2 to TRBJ1-3; tentative D call: TRBD1 (5 bases). V gave up 5 bases and J gave up 0 bases, with 11 bases separating them. Germline values: CDR1 SGHTA, CDR2 FQGNSA. The CDR3 contains 15 residues. The CDR3 region has the DNA TGTGCCAGCAGCGGGGGGAGACTCTCTGGAAACACCATATATTTT. Translation gives CASSGGRLSGNTIYF. Filled out from reference TRBV7-2 and TRBJ1-3, the complete variable domain reads GAGVSQSPSNKVTEKGKDVELRCDPISGHTALYWYRQSLGQGLEFLIYFQGNSAPDKSGLPSDRFSAERTGGSVSTLTIQRTQQEDSAVYLCASSGGRLSGNTIYFGEGSWLTVV.

This sequence joins TRBV15 and TRBJ1-4; 8 nucleotides agree with TRBD1. The ends lost 7 bases at V and 7 bases at J; junction bases unmatched: 11. CDR3 size: 15 residues. Germline V lookup: CDR1 LNHNV, CDR2 YYDKDF (reference sequence). The CDR3 sequence: CATILTGTGIEKLFF. CDR3 sequence (DNA): TGTGCCACCATCCTTACCGGGACAGGCATTGAAAAACTGTTTTTT.

The chain couples TRBV4-2 to TRBJ2-1; TRBD2 agrees at 10 bases. J lost 5 bases, V lost 3 bases, and 7 bases had no gene match. The CDR3 spans 16 residues. Germline loops: CDR1 LGHNA, CDR2 YNFKEQ. The CDR3 sequence: CASSHASGSGHNEQFF. CDR3 DNA: TGTGCCAGCAGCCATGCTAGCGGGAGTGGGCACAATGAGCAGTTCTTC.

The genes are TRBV5-8 and TRBJ1-6; unclear D gene. The V and J ends lost 3 bases and 13 bases respectively, with 20 bases between them. The CDR3 loop spans 15 amino acids. Per the germline V gene, CDR1 is SGHTS and CDR2 is YDEGEE. CDR3 protein: CASSSRPGSNQPLHF. The CDR3 coding sequence is TGTGCCAGCAGCTCGAGGCCCGGTAGCAATCAGCCCCTCCACTTT. Based on the CDR3 plus reference TRBV5-8 and TRBJ1-6, the full variable domain is EAGVTQSPTHLIKTRGQQATLRCSPISGHTSVYWYQQALGLGLQFLLWYDEGEERNRGNFPPRFSGRQFPNYSSELNVNALELEDSALYLCASSSRPGSNQPLHFGNGTRLTVT.

Points on this clonotype: At one end the junction does not follow the germline gene, possibly because of a read error. The chain couples TRBV4-1 to TRBJ1-1; maybe TRBD1 (6 bases). Looked up from germline, CDR1 is MGHRA and CDR2 is YSYEKL. This CDR3 has 17 amino acids. The CDR3: CASGQPTGRGENTEAFF. The CDR3 nucleotides read TGCGCCAGCGGCCAACCAACAGGGAGAGGGGAGAACACTGAAGCTTTCTTT.

Regarding this clonotype: In this CDR3 the conserved last residue, phenylalanine or tryptophan, is missing, so a read error is likely. The chain joins TRBV7-2 to TRBJ1-2; D gene unclear. Trimming took 5 bases from V and 4 from J, leaving 14 bases between them. There are 14 residues in the CDR3. Per the germline V gene, CDR1 is SGHTA and CDR2 is FQGNSA. The DNA of the CDR3 is TGTGCCAGCAGCCGGGGTTTACAGTTCTATGGCTACACCCTC. Protein sequence: CASSRGLQFYGYTL.

Remarks on this clonotype: Because it lacks the conserved phenylalanine or tryptophan at the end, this CDR3 is likely a read error. J is TRBJ2-7 and V is TRBV27, with unresolved D. CDR3 length equals 16 residues. The ends were cut back, 2 bases at V and 1 base at J, with 15 bases in the middle. Germline lookup yields CDR1 MNHEY and CDR2 SMNVEV (reference sequence). The CDR3 reads CASSLGLPGPSYEQYS. The CDR3 region has the DNA TGTGCCAGCAGTTTAGGCCTGCCCGGGCCTTCCTACGAGCAGTACTCC.

This clonotype was detected many times. V and J are TRBV6-2 or TRBV6-3 and TRBJ2-3, with no clear D. The CDR3 spans 12 residues. Germline V gene sequence: CDR1 MNHEY, CDR2 SVGEGT. The V end lost 2 bases, the J end lost 4 bases, and 4 bases lay between the germline ends. CDR3 DNA: TGTGCCAGCAGTTACCTCTCAGATACGCAGTATTTT. Its protein is CASSYLSDTQYF.

About this clonotype: The conserved closing phenylalanine or tryptophan is absent in this CDR3, likely reflecting a read error. The chain is built from TRBV7-9 and TRBJ1-3; 7 bases fit TRBD1. Germline CDR1 SEHNR, CDR2 FQNEAQ (reference sequence). CDR3 length equals 14 residues. CDR3 in amino acids: CANSRGESGDTIYL. Here the CDR3 DNA reads TGTGCCAACTCCAGGGGGGAGTCTGGAGACACCATATATCTT.

This clonotype was detected only a few times. CDR3: CASRPGTPYGYTF. The CDR3 nucleotides are TGTGCCAGCAGACCCGGGACACCTTATGGCTACACCTTC. The chain carries TRBV6-2 or TRBV6-3 and TRBJ1-2, with D perhaps matching TRBD1 (6 bases). Germline lookup yields CDR1 MNHEY and CDR2 SVGEGT. This CDR3 has 13 amino acids. The ends were cut back, 6 bases at V and 5 bases at J, with 13 bases in the middle.

The rearrangement uses TRBV19 and TRBJ2-7, with D tentatively TRBD1 (6 bases). Germline lookup yields CDR1 LNHDA and CDR2 SQIVND (reference sequence). Between the trimmed V and J ends, which lost 5 bases and 6 bases, there was a span of 14 bases. The CDR3 covers 13 residues. DNA of the CDR3: TGTGCCAGTAGTCACCGGACAGTCGTCGAGCAGTACTTC. It translates to CASSHRTVVEQYF.

The chain employs TRBV15 and TRBJ1-1, with D maybe TRBD1 (5 bases). CDR3 size: 14 residues. From germline, CDR1 is LNHNV and CDR2 YYDKDF (reference sequence). V shed 0 bases and J shed 7 bases, with 12 bases lying between them. The CDR3 loop reads CATSRDKRGGEAFF. CDR3 bases: TGTGCCACCAGCAGAGATAAGAGGGGAGGTGAAGCTTTCTTT.

The chain carries TRBV9 and TRBJ1-6; tentatively, D is TRBD1 (5 bases). Trimming pared 0 bases from V and 7 bases from J, leaving 11 bases between. CDR1 is SGDLS and CDR2 is YYNGEE in the germline V gene. The CDR3 extends over 15 amino acids. CDR3 in amino acids: CASSVGGSENSPLHF. CDR3 DNA: TGTGCCAGCAGCGTAGGGGGGTCAGAGAATTCACCCCTCCACTTT.

This clonotype showed up just a few times. The chain employs TRBV5-6 and TRBJ1-1; the match to TRBD1 covers 7 bases. From germline, CDR1 is SGHDT and CDR2 YYEEEE. The CDR3 is made up of 14 amino acids. The V gene end was trimmed by 2 bases and the J gene end by 1 base; junction bases not matched to a gene: 2. The CDR3 coding sequence is TGTGCCAGCAGCTTCGACAGGGCGAACACTGAAGCTTTCTTT. As protein: CASSFDRANTEAFF.

The rearrangement joins TRBV19 to TRBJ1-1; 7 nucleotides match TRBD1. Trimming at V came to 5 bases and at J to 2 bases, leaving 5 bases not matched to a gene. Germline V gene lookup returns CDR1 LNHDA and CDR2 SQIVND (reference sequence). The CDR3 totals 14 residues. CDR3 loop: CASSRDRINTEAFF. CDR3 nucleotides: TGTGCCAGTAGTCGGGACAGAATCAACACTGAAGCTTTCTTT.

This clonotype was observed many times. The chain is built from TRBV12-3 or TRBV12-4 and TRBJ1-2; possibly TRBD1 for D (5 bases). V was shortened by 7 bases and J by 4 bases, with 16 bases between the two germline ends. The CDR3 covers 14 residues. The CDR3 bases are TGTGCCAGCACCTACCTTATCGGGGCCTATGGCTACACCTTC. Protein product: CASTYLIGAYGYTF.

This clonotype was seen repeatedly, ten times or more. The chain combines TRBV9 with TRBJ2-7; 12 bases align to TRBD2. The CDR3 runs to 16 residues. V was pared by 0 bases and J by 3 bases, with 4 bases of the junction left unmatched. CDR1 is SGDLS and CDR2 is YYNGEE in the germline V gene. CDR3 residues: CASSVGTSGVCYEQYF. DNA of the CDR3: TGTGCCAGCAGCGTAGGGACTAGCGGGGTTTGCTACGAGCAGTACTTC.

The chain recombines TRBV6-2 or TRBV6-3 with TRBJ2-5; TRBD1 or TRBD2 may be the D gene (5 bases each). Trimming shortened V by 7 bases and J by 5 bases, and 20 bases separated the two germline ends. The CDR3 loop spans 15 amino acids. Germline CDR1 reads MNHEY; CDR2 reads SVGEGT. This CDR3 is CASTPIGAGTETQYF. CDR3 DNA sequence: TGTGCCAGCACTCCTATTGGGGCAGGGACCGAGACCCAGTACTTC.

This clonotype has ten or more counts. The rearrangement joins TRBV4-1 to TRBJ1-3; D not certain. Trimming shortened V by 4 bases and J by 2 bases, and 15 bases separated the two germline ends. Germline CDR1 is MGHRA and CDR2 is YSYEKL. The CDR3 sequence is 16 residues long. Written as DNA, the CDR3 is TGCGCCAGCAGCCCTCCGTTTAGATCGGCTGGAAACACCATATATTTT. Translating it yields CASSPPFRSAGNTIYF.